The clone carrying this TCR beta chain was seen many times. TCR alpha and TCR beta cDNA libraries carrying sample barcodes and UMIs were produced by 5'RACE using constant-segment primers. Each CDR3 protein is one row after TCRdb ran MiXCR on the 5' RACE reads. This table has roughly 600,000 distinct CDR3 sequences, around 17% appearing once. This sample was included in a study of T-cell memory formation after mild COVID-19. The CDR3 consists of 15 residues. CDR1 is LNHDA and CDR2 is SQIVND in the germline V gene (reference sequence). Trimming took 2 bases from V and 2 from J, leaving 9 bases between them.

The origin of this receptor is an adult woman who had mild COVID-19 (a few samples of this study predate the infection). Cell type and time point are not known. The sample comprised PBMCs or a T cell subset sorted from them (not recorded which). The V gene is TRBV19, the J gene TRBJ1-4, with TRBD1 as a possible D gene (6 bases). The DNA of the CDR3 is TGTGCCAGTAGTATACAGGGGTACACTAATGAAAAACTGTTTTTT. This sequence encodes CASSIQGYTNEKLFF.